This is a list of T cell receptor beta chains from one sample in a study of cytomegalovirus exposure and HLA in healthy donors. Sequencing was performed with immunoSEQ multiplex PCR; in TCRdb, only in-frame clones are kept and a portion is missing. This table holds 120,000 to 150,000 clones, about three fifths found once. Specimen: PBMCs. Receptor source: a woman aged 25 to 39 in good health and CMV-seropositive. CDR3s leave out the opening cysteine and the closing phenylalanine or tryptophan. Clone size is given for some rows only: seen once, a few or many times, or a class if the clone is expanded.

cdr3_length clone_size v_call cdr3_aa
15 . TRBV28 ASSLPRQGSYNSPLH
13 . TRBV19 ASKKTAAAYQPQH
11 . TRBV5-1 ASSGGGNSPLH
12 few TRBV29-1 SVEEIGGPEKLF
12 . TRBV7-2 ASSGDRSSYEQY
11 . TRBV5-1 ASSLRTGDGYT
13 few TRBV28 ASSLTGVPTGELF
12 . TRBV13 ASSPSGTGVEQY
12 . TRBV29-1 SAGGAGVIDTQY
13 . TRBV5-1 ASSSTRGRGETQY
10 . TRBV5-8 ASSLFEQTPL
13 many TRBV6-1 ASSEFSTGYQPQH
14 . TRBV5-6 ASSRRFATSYNEQF
12 . TRBV28 ASSLQGRNQPQH
14 . TRBV19 ASTAQGGWVNTEAF
9 few TRBV5-8 ASSLLSAAF
12 few TRBV7-9 ASSLGPPLNIQY
12 . TRBV15 ATSRGRQSYGYT
14 few TRBV29-1 SVVGDSSPSTDTQY
12 . TRBV11-2 ASSLSGSSYEQY
14 . TRBV6-5 ASSYSSGQMNTEAF
18 . TRBV12-1 ASSPGGGRVGGVTYNEQF
13 few TRBV7-9 ASSARQGTNEKLF
9 . TRBV27 ASSYGGRAF
13 . TRBV13 ASSLTGVAKNIQY
15 . TRBV14 ASSHLSAGIGADTQY
12 few TRBV5-1 ASSLIPGYNEQF
12 few TRBV7-6 ASSTDRGNTEAF
12 . TRBV10-3 AIRDTDGNQPQH
12 . TRBV10-2 ASSQGHSPHEQY
13 . TRBV29-1 SVTGTSGRSSTQY
16 . TRBV11-2 ASSFRMNLGGSGNTIY
14 . TRBV11-2 ASSLGSGRLADTQY
9 . TRBV5-6 ASSLYGGYT
15 . TRBV2 ASRFSKSGRSTDTQY
13 . TRBV6-5 ASSYVAGGHNEQF
14 . TRBV9 ASSVTSGRATGELF
13 . TRBV18 ASSRGQGYNQPQH
13 few TRBV6-5 ASSRSGGGGETQY
12 few TRBV7-2 ASSFEPGNQPQH
11 few TRBV19 ASRLDTYNEQF
12 . TRBV7-2 ASSSEISYNEQF
12 . TRBV6-5 ASSLGLSNYGYT